This entry concerns a single T cell receptor beta chain. There is no known antigen for this receptor. Per-nucleotide qualities are absent, and no much larger clonotype sits a single base away. The collaborating institutions used their own protocols to collect whole blood in K2EDTA tubes. For TCRbeta analysis, collaborators shipped samples in one of three forms: frozen whole blood, isolated PBMCs, or DNA extracted from either of those sample types. These data are taken from a study of blood T cell repertoires in COVID-19 (dated by TCRdb to 2019 to 2021). With regard to the full study: Samples covering the acute and convalescent phases of COVID-19 were provided by collaborators in the United States, Italy and Spain. HLA class I and class II types, where available, came from metadata supplied by the sample provider rather than from assay-based typing. Samples were obtained from the ongoing ImmuneRACE study (first 160 participants) and from about 1,300 subjects provided by 6 global collaborators. The material from the prospective study consisted of cDNA or gDNA derived from T cells, B-cell-depleted T cells, or PBMCs. Deeply sampled blood TCRbeta repertoires from subjects exposed to, actively infected with, or recovered from COVID-19 were included in the dataset. Nearly every sample came with metadata listing a de-identified subject ID, COVID-19 status, age in years and sex. The repertoires were released in a freely available public database meant as a resource for research on the immune response to SARS-CoV-2. The study at large found these results: How much clinical and demographic metadata was included differed by source and by participant, and the metadata was provided uncurated.

Reading the germline V gene gives CDR1 KGHSH and CDR2 LQKENI. Including the terminal cysteine and phenylalanine, the CDR3 comprises 15 residues. Of all the DNA, just the CDR3 is kept, 45 bases in frame from base 1. Trimming accounts for 2 bases at V and 7 bases at J, while the number of junction bases matched to no gene is 2. TCRbeta CDR3 regions were amplified from genomic DNA using the immunoSEQ Assay, a bias-controlled multiplex PCR. In the source study's methods: The number of nucleated cells in each sample was estimated from the amplification of reference gene primers within the assay. To quantify the absolute abundance of each unique TCRbeta CDR3 rearrangement, sequence reads were collapsed and filtered. For each sample, productive Simpson clonality was calculated as the square root of Simpson's diversity index over productive rearrangements. TCRdb carries this immuneACCESS record with in-frame sequences only. Its versions omit some clonotypes, under half of them owing to an unresolved V gene in the studies checked, with the rest unexplained. The V and J calls and clone size are taken from that table; D and trimming were inferred from the DNA. In all, the sample holds fewer than 250,000 clones, and 82% of those were seen once. The ten largest make up approximately 12% of the sample.

The clonotype was recovered from a woman in her 40s with acute or convalescent COVID-19. Here the chain combines TRBV18 and TRBJ2-1; TRBD2 matches 13 bases in the middle. The sequenced sample was peripheral blood. For the CDR3, the sequence is CASSPGTSGKNEQFF. At the DNA level, the sequence is TGTGCCAGCTCACCAGGGACTAGCGGGAAGAATGAGCAGTTCTTC.